This T cell receptor (beta chain) originates from a study of control samples from healthy donors and cancer patients. The table came from immunoSEQ multiplex PCR; TCRdb's copy has only in-frame clones and leaves some out. Of tens of thousands of clones in the sample, 70% to 80% were seen once. The CDR3 has 14 amino acids. Germline V CDR1 and CDR2: SEHNR, FQNEAQ (reference sequence). V was shortened by 5 bases and J by 7 bases, with 14 bases between the two germline ends. This clone was counted between two and nine times. V and J are TRBV7-9 and TRBJ1-4, with D maybe TRBD1 (6 bases). The sample consisted of PBMCs. This receptor was identified in a man between 60 and 70 years old with head and neck cancer. Here the CDR3 reads CASSRTVDSEKLFF. The CDR3, as DNA: TGTGCCAGCAGCCGGACAGTGGATAGTGAAAAACTGTTTTTT.